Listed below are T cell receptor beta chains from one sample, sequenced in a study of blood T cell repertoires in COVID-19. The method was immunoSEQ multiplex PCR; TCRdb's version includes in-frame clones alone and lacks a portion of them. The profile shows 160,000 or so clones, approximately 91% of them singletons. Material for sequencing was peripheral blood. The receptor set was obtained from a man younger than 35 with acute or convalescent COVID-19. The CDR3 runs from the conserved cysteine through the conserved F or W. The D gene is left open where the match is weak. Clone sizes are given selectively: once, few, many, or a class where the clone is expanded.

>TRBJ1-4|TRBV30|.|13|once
TGTGCCTGGAGTTATATACTTAATGAAAAACTGTTTTTT
CAWSYILNEKLFF
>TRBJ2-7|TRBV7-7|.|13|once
TGTGCCAGCAGCTTAGAACTAGCAGCCGAGCAGTACTTC
CASSLELAAEQYF
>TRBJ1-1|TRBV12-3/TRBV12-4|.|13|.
TGTGCCAGCAGTGCCGGGGTGAACACTGAAGCTTTCTTT
CASSAGVNTEAFF
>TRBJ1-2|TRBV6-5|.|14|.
TGTGCCAGCAGATCGGACAGTCCCCCCTTAGGCTACACCTTC
CASRSDSPPLGYTF
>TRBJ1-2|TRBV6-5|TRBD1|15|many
TGTGCCAGCAGACGCGGGACAGGGTGGGGGTATGGCTACACCTTC
CASRRGTGWGYGYTF
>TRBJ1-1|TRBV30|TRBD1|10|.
TGTGCCTGGGGACAGGCTGAAGCTTTCTTT
CAWGQAEAFF
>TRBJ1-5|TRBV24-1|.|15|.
TGTGCCACCAGTGATCCTCAGGGGCCCGATCAGCCCCAGCATTTT
CATSDPQGPDQPQHF
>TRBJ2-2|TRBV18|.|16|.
TGTGCCAGCTCGCGCCGCGGGGGCGAGAACACCGGGGAGCTGTTTTTT
CASSRRGGENTGELFF
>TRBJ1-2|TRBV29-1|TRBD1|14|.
TGCAGCGTTGAAGCGGGACAGGGGGAGCATGGCTACACCTTC
CSVEAGQGEHGYTF
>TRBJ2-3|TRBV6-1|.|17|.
TGTGCCAGCAGTGTTGATGTCGTGGGGTCGGGAACAGATACGCAGTATTTT
CASSVDVVGSGTDTQYF
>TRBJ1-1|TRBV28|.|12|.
TGTGCCAGCAGTTCCAGGAACACTGAAGCTTTCTTT
CASSSRNTEAFF